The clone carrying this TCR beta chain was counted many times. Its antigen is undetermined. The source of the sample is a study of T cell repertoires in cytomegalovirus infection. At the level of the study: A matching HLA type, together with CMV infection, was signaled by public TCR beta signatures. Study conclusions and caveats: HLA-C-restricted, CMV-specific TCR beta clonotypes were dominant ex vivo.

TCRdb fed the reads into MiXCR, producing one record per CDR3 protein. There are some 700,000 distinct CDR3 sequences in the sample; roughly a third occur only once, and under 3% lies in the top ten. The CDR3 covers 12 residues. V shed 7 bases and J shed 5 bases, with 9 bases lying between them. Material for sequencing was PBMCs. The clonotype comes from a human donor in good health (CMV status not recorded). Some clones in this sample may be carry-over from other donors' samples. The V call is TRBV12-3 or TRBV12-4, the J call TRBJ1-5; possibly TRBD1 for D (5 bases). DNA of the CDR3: TGTGCCAGCAACCAGGGCTATCAGCCCCAGCATTTT. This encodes CASNQGYQPQHF.